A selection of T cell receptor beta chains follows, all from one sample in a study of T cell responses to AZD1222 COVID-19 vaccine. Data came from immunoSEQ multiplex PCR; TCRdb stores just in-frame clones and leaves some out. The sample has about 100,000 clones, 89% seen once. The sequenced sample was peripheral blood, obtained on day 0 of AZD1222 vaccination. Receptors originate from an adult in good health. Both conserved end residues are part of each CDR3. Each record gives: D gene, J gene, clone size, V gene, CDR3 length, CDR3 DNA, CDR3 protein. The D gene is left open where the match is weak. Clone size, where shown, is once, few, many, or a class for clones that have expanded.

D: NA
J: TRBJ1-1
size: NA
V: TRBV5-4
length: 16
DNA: TGTGCCAGCAGCCGTTCACCAGGACAAGAGAACACTGAAGCTTTCTTT
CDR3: CASSRSPGQENTEAFF

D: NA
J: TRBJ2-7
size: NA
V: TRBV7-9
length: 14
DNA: TGTGCCAGCAGCTTACCCACAGGGTTGGGGGAGCAGTACTTC
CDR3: CASSLPTGLGEQYF

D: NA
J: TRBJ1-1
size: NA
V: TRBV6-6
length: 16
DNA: TGTGCCAGCAGTTACGGGACACCTAGGATGAACACTGAAGCTTTCTTT
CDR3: CASSYGTPRMNTEAFF

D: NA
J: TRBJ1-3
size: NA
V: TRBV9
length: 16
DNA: TGTGCCAGCAGCGTAGCGTACCGAAGCTCTGGAAACACCATATATTTT
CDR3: CASSVAYRSSGNTIYF

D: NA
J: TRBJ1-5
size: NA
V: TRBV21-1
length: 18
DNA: TGTGCCAGTATACCACAGGGGGCACGAGATTATAGCAATCAGCCCCAGCATTTT
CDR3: CASIPQGARDYSNQPQHF

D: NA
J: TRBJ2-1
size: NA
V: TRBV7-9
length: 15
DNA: TGTGCCAGCAGCTTAGCGGGGGGGCGCTACAATGAGCAGTTCTTC
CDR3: CASSLAGGRYNEQFF

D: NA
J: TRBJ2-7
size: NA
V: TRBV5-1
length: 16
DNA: TGCGCCAGCAGTCAGAAGTGGGGGGGCATCTCCTACGAGCAGTACTTC
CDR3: CASSQKWGGISYEQYF

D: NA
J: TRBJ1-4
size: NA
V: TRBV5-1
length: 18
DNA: TGCGCCAGCAGCCAAGTGCTAACAGGGTGGGACACTAATGAAAAACTGTTTTTT
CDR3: CASSQVLTGWDTNEKLFF

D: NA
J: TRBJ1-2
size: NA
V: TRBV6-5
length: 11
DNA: TGTGCCAGCATGGCAGGTGATGGCTACACCTTC
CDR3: CASMAGDGYTF

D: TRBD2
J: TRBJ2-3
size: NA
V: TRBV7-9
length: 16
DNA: TGTGCCAGCAGCTTAGCTAGCGGGTGGGCCACAGATACGCAGTATTTT
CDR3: CASSLASGWATDTQYF

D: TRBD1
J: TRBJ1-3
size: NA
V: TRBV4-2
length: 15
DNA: TGTGCCAGCAGCCAAGAGCAGACAGGGGAAAACACCATATATTTT
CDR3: CASSQEQTGENTIYF

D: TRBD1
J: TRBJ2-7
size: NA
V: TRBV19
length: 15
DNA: TGTGCCAGTAGTATTGGTACAGGGGGAGGTTACGAGCAGTACTTC
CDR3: CASSIGTGGGYEQYF

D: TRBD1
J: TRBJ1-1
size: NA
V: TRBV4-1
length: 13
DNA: TGCGCCAGCAACGGACAGGCGAACACTGAAGCTTTCTTT
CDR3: CASNGQANTEAFF

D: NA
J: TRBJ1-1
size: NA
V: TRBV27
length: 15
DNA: TGTGCCAGCAGTTCTCCCGAACGGGGGGCGCCCGGGGCTTTCTTT
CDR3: CASSSPERGAPGAFF

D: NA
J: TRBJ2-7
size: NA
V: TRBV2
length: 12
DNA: TGTGCCAGCACATGGGGGATGGACGAGCAGTACTTC
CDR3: CASTWGMDEQYF

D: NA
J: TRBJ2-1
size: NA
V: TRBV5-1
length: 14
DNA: TGCGCCAGCAGACCTTCCGGGACTGCCGATGAGCAGTTCTTC
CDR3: CASRPSGTADEQFF

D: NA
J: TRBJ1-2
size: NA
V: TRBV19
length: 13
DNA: TGTGCCAGTAGTGCTACAGGCTTGAGGGGCTACACCTTC
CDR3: CASSATGLRGYTF

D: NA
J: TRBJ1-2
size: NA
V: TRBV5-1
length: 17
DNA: TGCGCCAGCAGCTTGGCCCTGGTGCCTACCGAGGGGGGTGGCTACACCTTC
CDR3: CASSLALVPTEGGGYTF

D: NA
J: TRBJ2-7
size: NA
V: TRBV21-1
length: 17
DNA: TGTGCCAGCAGCAAACTCCCCGCCGGGCCACCAGTTTACGAGCAGTACTTC
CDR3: CASSKLPAGPPVYEQYF

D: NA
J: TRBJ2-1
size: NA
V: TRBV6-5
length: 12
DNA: TGTGCCAGCAGTACCGCCAGCAATGAGCAGTTCTTC
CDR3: CASSTASNEQFF

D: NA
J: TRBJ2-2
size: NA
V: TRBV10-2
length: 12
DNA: TGCGCCAGCAGCAGGATTACCGGGGAGCTGTTTTTT
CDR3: CASSRITGELFF

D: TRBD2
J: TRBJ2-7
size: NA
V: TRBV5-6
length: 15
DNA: TGTGCCAGCAGCTTCGGACTAGGCGGGTATGGCGAGCAGTACTTC
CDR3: CASSFGLGGYGEQYF

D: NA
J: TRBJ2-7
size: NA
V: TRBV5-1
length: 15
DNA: TGCGCCAGCAGCTTGGCCGCGGGCTATACCTACGAGCAGTACTTC
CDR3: CASSLAAGYTYEQYF

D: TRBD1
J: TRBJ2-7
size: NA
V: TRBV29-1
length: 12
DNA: TGCAGCGGTGAGACAGGGACCTACGAGCAGTACTTC
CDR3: CSGETGTYEQYF

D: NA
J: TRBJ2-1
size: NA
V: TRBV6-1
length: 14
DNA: TGTGCCAGCAGTGAAGGCGTCGAAACTAATGAGCAGTTCTTC
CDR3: CASSEGVETNEQFF

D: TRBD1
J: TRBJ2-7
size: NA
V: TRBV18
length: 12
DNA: TGTGCCAGCTCACCAACAGGGGTAGAGCAGTACTTC
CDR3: CASSPTGVEQYF

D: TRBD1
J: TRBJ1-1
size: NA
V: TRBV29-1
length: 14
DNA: TGCAGCGTTGGGAGGGACAGGGTGGACACTGAAGCTTTCTTT
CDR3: CSVGRDRVDTEAFF

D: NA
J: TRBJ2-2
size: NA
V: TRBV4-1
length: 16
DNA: TGCGCCAGCAGCCAACAGTACACAGGGTCGGGCCGGGAGCTGTTTTTT
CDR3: CASSQQYTGSGRELFF

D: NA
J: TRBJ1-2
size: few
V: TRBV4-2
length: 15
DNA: TGTGCCAGCAGCCAAGAGTGGAGGAATGACTATGGCTACACCTTC
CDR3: CASSQEWRNDYGYTF

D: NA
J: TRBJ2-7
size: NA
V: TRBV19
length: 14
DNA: TGTGCCAGTAGTATGAGGGCTGTAGCCTACGAGCAGTACTTC
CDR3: CASSMRAVAYEQYF

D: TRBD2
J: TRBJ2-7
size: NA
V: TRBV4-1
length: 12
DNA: TGCGCCAGCAGCCCTCGGGGGGGCGAGCAGTACTTC
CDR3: CASSPRGGEQYF

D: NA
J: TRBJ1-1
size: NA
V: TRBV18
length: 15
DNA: TGTGCCAGCTCACCGGGGGACGGGACAAGTGCTGAAGCTTTCTTT
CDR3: CASSPGDGTSAEAFF

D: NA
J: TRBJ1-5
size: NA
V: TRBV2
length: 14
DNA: TGTGCCAGCAGTGAAGGGGCAAGCAATCAGCCCCAGCATTTT
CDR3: CASSEGASNQPQHF

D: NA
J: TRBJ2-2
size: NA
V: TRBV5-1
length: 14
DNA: TGCGCCAGCAGCTTGGAAAGGACCGCCGGGGAGCTGTTTTTT
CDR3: CASSLERTAGELFF

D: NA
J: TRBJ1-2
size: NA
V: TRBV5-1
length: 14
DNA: TGCGCCAGCAGCTTGGTGGCAACCAGCTATGGCTACACCTTC
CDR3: CASSLVATSYGYTF

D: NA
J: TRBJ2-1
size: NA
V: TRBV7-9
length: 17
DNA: TGTGCCAGCAGCTTATTAAGGGGGGACCTCACCTACAATGAGCAGTTCTTC
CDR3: CASSLLRGDLTYNEQFF

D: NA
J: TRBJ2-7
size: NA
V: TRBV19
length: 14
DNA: TGTGCCAGTAGTTCCCAGGCCGCGGTCTACGAGCAGTACTTC
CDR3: CASSSQAAVYEQYF

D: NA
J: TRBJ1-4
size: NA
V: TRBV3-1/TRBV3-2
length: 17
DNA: TGTGCCAGCAGCCAGAACCCGGGGTGGAGAACTAATGAAAAACTGTTTTTT
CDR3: CASSQNPGWRTNEKLFF

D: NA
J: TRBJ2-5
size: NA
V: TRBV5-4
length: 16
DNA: TGTGCCAGCAGTCCTGTGGGGGGCACTCACCAGGAGACCCAGTACTTC
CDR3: CASSPVGGTHQETQYF

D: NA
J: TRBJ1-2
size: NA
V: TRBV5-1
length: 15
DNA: TGCGCCAGCAGCTTGGGCCCCGGACAAGGCTATGGCTACACCTTC
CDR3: CASSLGPGQGYGYTF

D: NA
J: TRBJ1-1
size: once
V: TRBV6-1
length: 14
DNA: TGTGCCAGCAGTGAAAACAGAATGAACACTGAAGCTTTCTTT
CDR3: CASSENRMNTEAFF

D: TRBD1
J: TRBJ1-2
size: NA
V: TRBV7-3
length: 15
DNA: TGTGCCAGCAGCTTAGGGACAGGGCTTGCGGATGGCTACACCTTC
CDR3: CASSLGTGLADGYTF